This T cell receptor (beta chain) derives from a study of T cells after somatic rescue of genetic block. The table came from immunoSEQ multiplex PCR; TCRdb's copy has only in-frame clones and leaves some out. Of tens of thousands of clones in the sample, 92% were seen once. The CDR3 spans 17 residues. The V and J ends lost 4 bases and 6 bases, in that order; junction bases with no gene match: 12. Germline V CDR1 and CDR2: SEHNR, FQNEAQ (reference sequence). This TCR was recovered from a man aged 35-49 years. The chain couples TRBV7-9 to TRBJ2-7; 13 positions match TRBD2. Sequencing was performed on peripheral blood mononuclear cells (PBMCs). The CDR3 sequence is CASSSLRTSGGTGEQYF. DNA for the CDR3: TGTGCCAGCAGCTCTCTCCGGACTAGCGGGGGCACGGGCGAGCAGTACTTC.